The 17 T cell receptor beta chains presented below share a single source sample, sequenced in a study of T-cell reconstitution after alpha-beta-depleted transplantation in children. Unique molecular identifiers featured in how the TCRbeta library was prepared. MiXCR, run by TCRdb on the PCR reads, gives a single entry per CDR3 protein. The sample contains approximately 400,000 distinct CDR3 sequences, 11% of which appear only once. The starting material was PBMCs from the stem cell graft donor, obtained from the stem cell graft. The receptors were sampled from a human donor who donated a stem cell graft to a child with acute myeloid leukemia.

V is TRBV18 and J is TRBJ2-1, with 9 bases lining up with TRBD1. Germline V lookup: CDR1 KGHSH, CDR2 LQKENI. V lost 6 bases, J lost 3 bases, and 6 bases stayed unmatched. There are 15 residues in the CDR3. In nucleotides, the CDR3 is TGTGCCAGCTCCCTCGACAGGGGGGGCTACAATGAGCAGTTCTTC. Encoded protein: CASSLDRGGYNEQFF.

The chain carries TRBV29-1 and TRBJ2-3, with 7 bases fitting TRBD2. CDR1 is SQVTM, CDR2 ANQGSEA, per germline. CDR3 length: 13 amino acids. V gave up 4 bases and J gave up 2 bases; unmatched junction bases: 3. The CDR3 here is CSVVRENTDTQYF. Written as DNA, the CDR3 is TGCAGCGTTGTGCGGGAGAACACAGATACGCAGTATTTT.

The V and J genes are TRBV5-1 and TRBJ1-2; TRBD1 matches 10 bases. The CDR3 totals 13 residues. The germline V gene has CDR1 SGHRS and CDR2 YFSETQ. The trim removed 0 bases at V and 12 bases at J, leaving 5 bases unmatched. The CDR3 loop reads CASSLATGGFDTF. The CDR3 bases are TGCGCCAGCAGCTTGGCGACAGGGGGCTTCGACACCTTC.

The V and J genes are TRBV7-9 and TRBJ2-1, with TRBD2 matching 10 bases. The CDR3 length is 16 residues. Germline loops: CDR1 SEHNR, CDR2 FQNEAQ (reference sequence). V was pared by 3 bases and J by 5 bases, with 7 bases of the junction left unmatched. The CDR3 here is CASSFSASGSNNEQFF. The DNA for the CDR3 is TGTGCCAGCAGCTTCTCGGCTAGCGGGAGTAACAATGAGCAGTTCTTC. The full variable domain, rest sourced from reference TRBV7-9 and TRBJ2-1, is DTGVSQNPRHKITKRGQNVTFRCDPISEHNRLYWYRQTLGQGPEFLTYFQNEAQLEKSRLLSDRFSAERPKGSFSTLEIQRTEQGDSAMYLCASSFSASGSNNEQFFGPGTRLTVL.

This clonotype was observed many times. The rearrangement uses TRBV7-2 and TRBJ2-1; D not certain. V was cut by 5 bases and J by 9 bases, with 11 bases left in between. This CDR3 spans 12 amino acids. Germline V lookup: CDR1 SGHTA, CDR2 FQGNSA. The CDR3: CASSPRVGEQFF. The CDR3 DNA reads TGTGCCAGCAGCCCTAGGGTTGGTGAGCAGTTCTTC.

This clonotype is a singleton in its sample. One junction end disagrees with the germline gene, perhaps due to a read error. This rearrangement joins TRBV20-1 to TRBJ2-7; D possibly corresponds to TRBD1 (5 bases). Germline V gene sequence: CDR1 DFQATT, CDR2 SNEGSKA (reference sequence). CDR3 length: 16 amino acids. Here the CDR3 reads CCARGPGSSLGYEQYF. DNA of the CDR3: TGCTGTGCTAGGGGTCCTGGGTCCTCCCTTGGATACGAGCAGTACTTC.

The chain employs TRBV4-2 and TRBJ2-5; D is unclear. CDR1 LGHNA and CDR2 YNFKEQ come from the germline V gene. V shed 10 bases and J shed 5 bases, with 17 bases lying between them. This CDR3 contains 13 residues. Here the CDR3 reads CAMSPEVRETQYF. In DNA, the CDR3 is TGTGCCATGAGCCCCGAGGTCCGGGAGACCCAGTACTTC.

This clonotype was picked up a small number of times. CDR3 DNA sequence: TGTGCCAGCAGCCAAGACCGGGACCGATCCTACGAGCAGTACTTC. This codes for CASSQDRDRSYEQYF. The J gene is TRBJ2-7, the V gene TRBV4-2; D may correspond to TRBD1 or TRBD2 (5 bases each). The ends were cut back, 0 bases at V and 1 base at J, with 10 bases in the middle. CDR1 LGHNA and CDR2 YNFKEQ come from the germline V gene. The CDR3 runs 15 residues.

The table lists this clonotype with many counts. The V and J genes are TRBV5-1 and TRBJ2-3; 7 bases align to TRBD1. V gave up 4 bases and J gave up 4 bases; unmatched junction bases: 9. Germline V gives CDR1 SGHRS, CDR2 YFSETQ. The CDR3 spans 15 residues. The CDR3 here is CASSPRQGRADTQYF. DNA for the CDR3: TGCGCCAGCAGCCCAAGACAGGGTCGCGCAGATACGCAGTATTTT.

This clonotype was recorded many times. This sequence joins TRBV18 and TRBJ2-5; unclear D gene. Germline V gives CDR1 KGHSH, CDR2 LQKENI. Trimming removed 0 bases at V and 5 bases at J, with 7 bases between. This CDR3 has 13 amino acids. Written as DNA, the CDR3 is TGTGCCAGCTCACCACCGGGGTCGGAGACCCAGTACTTC. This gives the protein CASSPPGSETQYF.

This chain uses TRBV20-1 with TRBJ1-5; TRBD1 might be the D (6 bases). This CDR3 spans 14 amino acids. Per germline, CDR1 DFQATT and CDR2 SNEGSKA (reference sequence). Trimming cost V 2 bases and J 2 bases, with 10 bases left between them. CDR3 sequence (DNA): TGCAGTGCTAGATCAGGGGTGGGCAATCAGCCCCAGCATTTT. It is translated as CSARSGVGNQPQHF.

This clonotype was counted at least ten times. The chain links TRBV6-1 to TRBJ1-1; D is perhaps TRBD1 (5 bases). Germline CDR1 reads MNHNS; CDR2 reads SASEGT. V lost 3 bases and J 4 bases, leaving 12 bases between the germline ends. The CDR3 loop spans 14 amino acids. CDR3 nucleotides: TGTGCCAGCAGTGACCCGGCGGGGGTCACTGAAGCTTTCTTT. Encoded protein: CASSDPAGVTEAFF.

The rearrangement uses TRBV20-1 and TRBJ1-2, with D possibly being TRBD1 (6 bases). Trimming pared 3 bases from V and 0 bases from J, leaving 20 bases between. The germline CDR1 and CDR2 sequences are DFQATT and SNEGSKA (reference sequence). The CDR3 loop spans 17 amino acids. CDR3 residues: CSARPRTQGWSNYGYTF. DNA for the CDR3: TGCAGTGCTAGGCCAAGGACCCAGGGGTGGTCTAACTATGGCTACACCTTC.

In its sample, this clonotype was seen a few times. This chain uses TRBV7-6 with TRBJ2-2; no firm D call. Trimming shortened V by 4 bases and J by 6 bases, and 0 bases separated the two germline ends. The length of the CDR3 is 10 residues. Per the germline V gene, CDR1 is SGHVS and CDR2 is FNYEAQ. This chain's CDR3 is CASSSGELFF. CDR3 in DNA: TGTGCCAGCAGCTCCGGGGAGCTGTTTTTT.

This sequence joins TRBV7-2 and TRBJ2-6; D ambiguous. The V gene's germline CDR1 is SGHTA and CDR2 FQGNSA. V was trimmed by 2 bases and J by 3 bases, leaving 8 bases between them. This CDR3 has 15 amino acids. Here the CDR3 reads CASSLWSDGANVLTF. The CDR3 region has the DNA TGTGCCAGCAGCTTATGGAGCGATGGGGCCAACGTCCTGACTTTC. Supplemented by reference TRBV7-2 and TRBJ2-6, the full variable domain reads GAGVSQSPSNKVTEKGKDVELRCDPISGHTALYWYRQSLGQGLEFLIYFQGNSAPDKSGLPSDRFSAERTGGSVSTLTIQRTQQEDSAVYLCASSLWSDGANVLTFGAGSRLTVL.

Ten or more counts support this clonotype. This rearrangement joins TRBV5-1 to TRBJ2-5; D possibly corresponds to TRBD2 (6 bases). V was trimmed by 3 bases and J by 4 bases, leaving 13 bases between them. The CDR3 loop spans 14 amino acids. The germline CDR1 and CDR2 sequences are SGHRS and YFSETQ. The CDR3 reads CASSSGRGGETQYF. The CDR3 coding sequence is TGCGCCAGCAGCTCCGGCCGGGGAGGAGAGACCCAGTACTTC.

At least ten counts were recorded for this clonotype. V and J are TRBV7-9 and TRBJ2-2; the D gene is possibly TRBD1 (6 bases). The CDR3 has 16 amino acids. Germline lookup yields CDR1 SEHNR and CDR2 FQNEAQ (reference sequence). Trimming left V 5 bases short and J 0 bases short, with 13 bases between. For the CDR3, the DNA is TGTGCCAGCAGCAAAACCGGGACACCGAACACCGGGGAGCTGTTTTTT. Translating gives CASSKTGTPNTGELFF.